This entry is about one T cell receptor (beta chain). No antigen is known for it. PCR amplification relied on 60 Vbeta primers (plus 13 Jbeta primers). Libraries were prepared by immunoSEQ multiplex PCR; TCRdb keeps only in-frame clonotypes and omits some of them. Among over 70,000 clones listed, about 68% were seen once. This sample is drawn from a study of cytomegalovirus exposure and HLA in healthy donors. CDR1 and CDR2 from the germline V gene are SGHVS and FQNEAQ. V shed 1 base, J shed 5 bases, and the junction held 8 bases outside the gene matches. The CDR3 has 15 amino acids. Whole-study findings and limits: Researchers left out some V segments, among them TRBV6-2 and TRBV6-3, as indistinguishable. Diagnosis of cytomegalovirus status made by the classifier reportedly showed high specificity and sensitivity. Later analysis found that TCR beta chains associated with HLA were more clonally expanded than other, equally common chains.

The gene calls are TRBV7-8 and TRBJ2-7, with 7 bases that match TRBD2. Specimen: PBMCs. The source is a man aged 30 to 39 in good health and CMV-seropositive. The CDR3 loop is CASSLGAPGLNEQYF. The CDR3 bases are TGTGCCAGCAGCTTAGGAGCCCCGGGACTAAACGAGCAGTACTTC.